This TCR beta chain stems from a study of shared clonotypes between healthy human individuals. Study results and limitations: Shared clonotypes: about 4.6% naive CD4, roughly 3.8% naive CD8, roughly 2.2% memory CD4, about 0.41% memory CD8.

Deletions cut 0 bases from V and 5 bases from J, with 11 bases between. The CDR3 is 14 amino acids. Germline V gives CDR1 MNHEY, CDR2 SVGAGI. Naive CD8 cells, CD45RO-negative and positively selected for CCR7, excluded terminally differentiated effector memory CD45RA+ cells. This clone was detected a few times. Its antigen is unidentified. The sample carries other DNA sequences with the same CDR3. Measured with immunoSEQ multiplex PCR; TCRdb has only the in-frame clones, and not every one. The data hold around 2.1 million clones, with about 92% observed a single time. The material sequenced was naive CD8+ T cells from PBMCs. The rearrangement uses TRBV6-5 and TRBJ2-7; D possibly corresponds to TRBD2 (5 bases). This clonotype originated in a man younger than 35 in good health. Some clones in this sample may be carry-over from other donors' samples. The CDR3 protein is CASSYSRVGDEQYF. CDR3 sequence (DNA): TGTGCCAGCAGTTACTCGAGGGTTGGCGACGAGCAGTACTTC.